Described below is a single TCR beta chain sequence and its context. Its antigen remains undetermined. Base qualities are missing; no much larger clone stands one base away. The sample originates from a study of cytomegalovirus exposure and HLA in healthy donors (dated by TCRdb to 2015 to 2018). About the full investigation: According to an earlier analysis of around 600 of the donors, 150 million to 200 million T cells yielded 117 million unique TCR beta sequences and about 300 Gb of sequence data. An early release covering roughly 580 HLA-typed donors comprised about 290 gigabases of sequencing data and tens of millions of unique TCR sequences. Among the approximately 400 genotyped donors, around 81% belonged to the genetic ancestry cluster associated with self-reported Caucasian donors. The study aimed to test whether signatures of past pathogen exposure could be identified by cataloging public T cell receptors. The study used immunosequencing to profile the T cell repertoires of under 700 subjects and linked those repertoires to cytomegalovirus serostatus. A separate validation cohort of 100 to 150 different subjects was used in addition to the roughly 670-subject first cohort. High-throughput TCR immunosequencing, statistical association of individual TCRs with disease status, and machine learning were combined to predict cytomegalovirus infection status. In a later analysis, previously published TCR beta repertoires from roughly 710 donors were re-analyzed and high-resolution HLA genotyping was added so that TCR occurrence patterns could be studied. Rather than using new phenotypic data, the later analysis identified candidate immune exposures from TCR beta sequences and from how often those sequences occurred across donors. To decide whether each TCR beta V gene segment behaved as functional or pseudogenic, an earlier analysis of several hundred of the donors relied on high-throughput TCR beta sequencing. Donor age, sex, ethnicity and CMV serostatus were compiled alongside the repertoire data. A later genetic analysis used genome-wide SNP genotypes for about 65% of the 666 donors, treating that subset as a discovery cohort. Every discovery cohort repertoire had been produced on one sequencing platform. Class I and class II HLA loci were covered by the typing at four-digit resolution. The number of typed donors differed by locus: roughly 629-640 for A, B, C, DRB1 and DQB1; 500 to 550 for DQA1; fewer than 610 for DPA1; and about 450 for DPB1. A handful of DR-DQ haplotypes were handled as single units for association and clustering because linkage in the cohort was strong. Across under 500 genotyped donors of the cohort, an average of 235,054 unique TCR beta nucleotide sequences per donor were sequenced, and about a sixth of those sequences were non-productive.

Receptors were amplified or captured by the immunoSEQ multiplex PCR assay. A mixture of 60 forward primers for TCR Vbeta segments and 13 reverse primers for TCR Jbeta segments was used in the multiplex PCR. The CDR3 region of rearranged TCR beta genes was amplified from genomic DNA by a multiplex PCR assay. On the Illumina HiSeq System, the amplified TCR beta libraries were sequenced as 87-base-pair reads. The study's processing was this. A later analysis counted 65 million to 90 million unique TCR beta chains across the 650 to 800 repertoires, and roughly 9.9 million of these chains were shared by at least two donors. A nearest-neighbor algorithm error-corrected the raw reads and collapsed the reads into unique sequences, merging closely related sequences to remove PCR and sequencing errors. CDR3 sequences were aligned to IMGT reference sequences to assign V, D and J gene segments. For a sequence to be retained, at least a six-nucleotide match to both a V gene segment and a J gene segment was required. A rearrangement was called productive if the CDR3 had no stop codons and remained in frame with V and J, and every other rearrangement was called non-productive. CDR3 was defined by IMGT convention, running from the second conserved V-encoded cysteine to the conserved J-encoded phenylalanine. In an earlier analysis of around 540 of the donors, sequences lacking an unambiguous match to a single V gene segment were excluded. An earlier analysis of several hundred of the donors called V segments functional above 56.7% productive rearrangements and segregating when the between-donor standard deviation exceeded 5%. A statistical classification framework was built to diagnose cytomegalovirus status from the catalog of TCR beta chain sequences. In a later analysis, V and J genes were assigned by comparing TCR nucleotide sequences against IMGT/GENE-DB human TR gene sequences. A later analysis assigned CDR3 sequences and most-parsimonious VDJ recombination scenarios with the TCRdist pipeline. In a later analysis, each TCR beta chain was defined by its CDR3 amino acid sequence together with its V-gene family, and reads lacking a unique V-gene family were excluded. To address suspected cross-contamination and a sequencing artifact, a later analysis removed 550 to 750 highly shared, low-generation-probability nucleotide sequences. In a later analysis, a clonal expansion index for each public chain was calculated from normalized within-repertoire ranks of inferred template counts. Generation probabilities in a later analysis came from a VDJ recombination model fitted to out-of-frame rearrangements, and those results were checked against IGoR. A later analysis scored TCR-TCR, TCR-HLA and TCR-CMV co-occurrence with hypergeometric tests, applying a repertoire-size bias correction to TCR pairs. To estimate false discovery rates, a later analysis permuted the HLA or CMV assignments 20 times. A later analysis grouped co-occurring TCRs with DBSCAN, adding TCRdist sequence similarity when clustering within HLA-allele-positive subsets. Repertoires with fewer than 30,000 or more than 120,000 public chains, plus five repertoires with anomalous nucleotide sharing, were excluded from co-occurrence clustering. What TCRdb holds here is the immuneACCESS table cut down to in-frame rearrangements. Part of the clones is not present; checked against another copy, under half of the missing clones reflect an unresolved V gene, and the others are unexplained. V and J calls and clone size are given by that table; D and trimming were obtained from the DNA. For this sample the table gives some 150,000 clones, of which approximately 79% were detected only once. The ten largest make up over 4% of the sample.

V is clipped by 4 bases and J by 1 base, and the sequence between their germline boundaries is 13 bases long. The CDR3 measures 15 amino acids from cysteine to phenylalanine. The kept DNA is CDR3 alone, 45 bases in frame from the first base. From a lookup of the germline V gene, CDR1 and CDR2 are SGHAT and FQNNGV. The cohort was made up of hundreds of healthy bone marrow donors. Cohort members were all nominally healthy when sampled, although unrecorded immune exposures were likely present. The donor was CMV seropositive and belonged to the group of 270 or so seropositive cohort members. A peripheral blood sample was provided by each donor, and peripheral blood mononuclear cells were used for TCR beta sequencing. Genomic DNA extraction from the blood cell samples was performed with the Qiagen DNeasy Blood Extraction Kit. Results and caveats for the whole study, not just this receptor: The only immune exposure information available for the cohort was CMV serostatus. In a later analysis, HLA-associated TCR beta chains showed more clonal expansion and lower generation probabilities than non-associated chains that were equally common. In vitro tests confirmed that three of the cytomegalovirus-associated TCR beta chains recognize cytomegalovirus antigens. A cluster of highly shared sequence variants was judged likely to represent a technical artifact of the sequencing pipeline. According to the authors, the approach could potentially be generalized to other disease states and immunological phenotypes. In a later analysis, the rate of TCR association differed among HLA loci, with DRB1 alleles having the most associated TCRs and HLA-C alleles having the fewest. A later genetic analysis reported fewer N-insertions in productive TCRs among donors in an Asian-associated ancestry cluster than the roughly 700-donor mean. When HLA alleles, especially DR and DQ, strongly co-occurred, TCR associations were difficult to assign to individual alleles. A further reported finding was that TCR beta sequences accurately predicted the HLA-A and HLA-B alleles for most subjects in the first cohort. In an earlier analysis of about 600 of the donors, most TCR beta V segments appeared in productive rearrangements about 87% or about 30% of the time, broadly matching IMGT annotations. According to a later analysis, parvovirus B19, influenza, CMV and Epstein-Barr virus appeared linked to several top co-occurrence clusters. Correlated functional status among segregating V segments might reflect linkage disequilibrium, but an unknown experimental factor could not be ruled out. The cohort was sequenced for TCR beta chains only, and without alpha or paired-chain data the features that could be detected were limited. A later analysis found that most CMV-associated TCR beta chains appeared HLA-restricted, with HLA associations seemingly driven largely by CMV exposure. A later genetic analysis associated a missense DCLRE1C variant with V-gene and J-gene trimming of TCR beta chains, and an independent cohort replicated the association. Because HLA typing was unavailable for some donors at each locus, only the typed subset was used in association tests. Because counts were too low, about 17 rarely observed V segments, including chromosome 9 orphons, were excluded from the earlier analysis of around 590 of the donors. In a later analysis, over 15,000 TCR beta sequences were associated with specific HLA alleles at a false discovery rate of 0.05. While some public TCRs were present in many individuals, most TCR sequences turned up only very rarely across donors. The classifier was reported to diagnose cytomegalovirus status with high specificity and sensitivity in both the original and validation cohorts. In the study, some 160 TCR beta chains were listed as associated with cytomegalovirus. Roughly uniform sequencing depth across donors was assumed in presence/absence analyses, although this assumption may not hold. Because the 87-base-pair reads could not distinguish some IMGT-functional V segments, including TRBV6-2 and TRBV6-3, those segments were excluded.

Input material: PBMCs. The clonotype originates from a man between 45 and 60 years old in good health and CMV-seropositive. The chain is made from TRBV11-2 and TRBJ1-1, with TRBD1 as a weak D call on 6 bases. The DNA sequence reads TGTGCCAGCAGCTCCCGGGGGGGGGCGAACACTGAAGCTTTCTTT. Its protein is CASSSRGGANTEAFF. The reference TRBV11-2 and TRBJ1-1 proteins fill in what lies around the CDR3, so the full variable domain reads EAGVAQSPRYKIIEKRQSVAFWCNPISGHATLYWYQQILGQGPKLLIQFQNNGVVDDSQLPKDRFSAERLKGVDSTLKIQPAKLEDSAVYLCASSSRGGANTEAFFGQGTRLTVV.